This T cell receptor beta chain was recovered during a study of radiotherapy plus CTLA-4 blockade in lung cancer. Points from the study as a whole: According to reports, early shifts in blood T cell clones, alongside interferon-beta, forecast response most accurately.

CDR3 size: 12 residues. V lost 3 bases and J lost 4, with 10 bases in between. Germline CDR1 reads GTSNPN; CDR2 reads SVGIG (reference sequence). Sequencing used immunoSEQ multiplex PCR; TCRdb keeps in-frame clones, though not all of them. The sample carries 80,000 to 100,000 clones, around nine tenths recorded once. A remark on this clone: No antigen is known for it.

This receptor was obtained from a human donor with non-small cell lung cancer that progressed on radiotherapy plus ipilimumab. Sample: peripheral blood, taken from a patient treated with radiotherapy plus ipilimumab. The V gene is TRBV30, the J gene TRBJ2-7; D assignment may be TRBD1 or TRBD2 (5 bases each). CDR3 nucleotide sequence: TGTGCCTGGAGCCCTGGGGGATACGAGCAGTACTTC. Encoded protein: CAWSPGGYEQYF.